This T cell receptor beta chain was recorded in a study of T cells after yellow fever vaccination. As concerns this clonotype: The target antigen is unknown.

Study observations and caveats: A small proportion of clonotypes was detected in both the CD4 and CD8 compartments.

The study made its TCR cDNA through 5'RACE template switching. That step introduced a universal primer site along with UMIs. One entry per CDR3 protein results from TCRdb running MiXCR on the 5' RACE reads. The sample shows under 550,000 distinct CDR3 sequences, less than 25% of them seen only once. This CDR3 is 15 amino acids long. The V gene's germline CDR1 is LGHDT and CDR2 YNNKEL (reference sequence). V lost 1 base and J 4 bases, leaving 11 bases between the germline ends. The source of this sequence is a young man who received the YFV17D yellow fever vaccine. J is TRBJ2-1 and V is TRBV3-1; D might be TRBD2 (5 bases). The sample in question was PBMCs, obtained more than 20 days after the first yellow fever vaccination. CDR3 sequence: CASSQAGSGYNEQFF. The CDR3 DNA reads TGTGCCAGCAGCCAAGCGGGATCGGGTTACAATGAGCAGTTCTTC.